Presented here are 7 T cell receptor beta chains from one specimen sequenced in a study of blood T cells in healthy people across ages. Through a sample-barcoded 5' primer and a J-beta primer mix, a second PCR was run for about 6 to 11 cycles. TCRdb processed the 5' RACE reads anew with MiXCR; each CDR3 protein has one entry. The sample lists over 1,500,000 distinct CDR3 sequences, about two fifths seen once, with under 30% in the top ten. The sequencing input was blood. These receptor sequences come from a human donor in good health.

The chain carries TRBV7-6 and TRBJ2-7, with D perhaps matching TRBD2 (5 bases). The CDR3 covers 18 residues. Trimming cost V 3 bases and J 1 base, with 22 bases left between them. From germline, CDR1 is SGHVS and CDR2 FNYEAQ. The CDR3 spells CASSFLRGNPKHSYEQYF. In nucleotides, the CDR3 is TGTGCCAGCAGCTTTTTACGAGGGAACCCGAAACATTCCTACGAGCAGTACTTC.

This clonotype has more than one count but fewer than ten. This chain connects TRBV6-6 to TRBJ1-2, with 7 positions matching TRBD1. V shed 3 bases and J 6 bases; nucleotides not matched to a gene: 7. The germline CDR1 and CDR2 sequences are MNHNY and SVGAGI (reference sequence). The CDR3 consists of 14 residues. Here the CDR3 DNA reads TGTGCCAGCAGTTATATGGGGACAGCAGATGGCTACACCTTC. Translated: CASSYMGTADGYTF.

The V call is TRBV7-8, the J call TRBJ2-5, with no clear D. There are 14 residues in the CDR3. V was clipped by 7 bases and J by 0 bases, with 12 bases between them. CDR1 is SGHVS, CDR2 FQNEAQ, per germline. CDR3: CASTSWADQETQYF. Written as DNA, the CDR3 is TGTGCCAGCACCTCCTGGGCAGACCAAGAGACCCAGTACTTC. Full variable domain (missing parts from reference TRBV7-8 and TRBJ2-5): GAGVSQSPRYKVAKRGQDVALRCDPISGHVSLFWYQQALGQGPEFLTYFQNEAQLDKSGLPSDRFFAERPEGSVSTLKIQRTQQEDSAVYLCASTSWADQETQYFGPGTRLLVL.

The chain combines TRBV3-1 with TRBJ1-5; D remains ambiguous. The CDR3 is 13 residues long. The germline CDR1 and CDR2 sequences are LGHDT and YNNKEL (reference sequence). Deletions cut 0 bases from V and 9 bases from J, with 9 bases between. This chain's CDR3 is CASSQEPIAPQHF. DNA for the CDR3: TGTGCCAGCAGCCAAGAGCCCATCGCGCCCCAGCATTTT.

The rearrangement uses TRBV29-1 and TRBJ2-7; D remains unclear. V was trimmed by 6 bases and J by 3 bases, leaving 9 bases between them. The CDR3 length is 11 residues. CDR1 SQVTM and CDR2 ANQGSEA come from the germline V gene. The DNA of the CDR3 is TGCAGCGTCAGGTGGGGCTACGAGCAGTACTTC. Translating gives CSVRWGYEQYF.

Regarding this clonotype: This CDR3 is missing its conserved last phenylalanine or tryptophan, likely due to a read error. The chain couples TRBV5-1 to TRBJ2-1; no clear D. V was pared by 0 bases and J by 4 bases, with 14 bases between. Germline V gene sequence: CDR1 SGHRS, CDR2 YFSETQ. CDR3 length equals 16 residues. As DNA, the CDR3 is TGCGCCAGCAGCTTGGATGTAGGTCGAAGATACAATGAGCAGTTCGTC. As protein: CASSLDVGRRYNEQFV.

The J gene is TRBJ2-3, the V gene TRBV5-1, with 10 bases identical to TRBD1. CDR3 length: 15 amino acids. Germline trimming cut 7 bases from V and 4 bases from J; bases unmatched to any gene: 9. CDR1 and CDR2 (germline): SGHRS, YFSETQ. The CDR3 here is CASFLMTGGADTQYF. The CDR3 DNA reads TGCGCCAGCTTCCTAATGACAGGGGGCGCAGATACGCAGTATTTT.